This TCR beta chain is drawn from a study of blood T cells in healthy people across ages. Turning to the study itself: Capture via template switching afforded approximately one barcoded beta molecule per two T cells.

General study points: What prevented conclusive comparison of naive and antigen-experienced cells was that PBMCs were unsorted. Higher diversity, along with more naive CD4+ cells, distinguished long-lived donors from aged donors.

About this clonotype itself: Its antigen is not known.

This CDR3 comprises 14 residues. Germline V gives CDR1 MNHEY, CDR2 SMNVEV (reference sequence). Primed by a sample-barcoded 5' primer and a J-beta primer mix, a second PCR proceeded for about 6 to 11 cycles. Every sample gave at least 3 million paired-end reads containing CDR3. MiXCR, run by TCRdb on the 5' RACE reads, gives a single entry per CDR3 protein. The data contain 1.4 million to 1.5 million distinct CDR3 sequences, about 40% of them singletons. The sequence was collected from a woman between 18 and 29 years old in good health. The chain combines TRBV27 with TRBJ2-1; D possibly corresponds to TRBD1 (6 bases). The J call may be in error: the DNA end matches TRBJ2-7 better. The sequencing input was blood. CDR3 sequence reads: CASSTKTGWNEQYF. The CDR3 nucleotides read TGTGCCAGCAGTACCAAGACAGGTTGGAATGAGCAGTACTTC.